These 24 T cell receptor beta chains originate from one sample sequenced in a study of OX40 agonist ivuxolimab in advanced cancers. The repertoire was sequenced with immunoSEQ multiplex PCR; TCRdb's copy has only in-frame clones and lacks some. The table shows 80,000 to 95,000 clones, with approximately 79% occurring only once. The source material was CD4+ or CD8+ T cells sorted from blood, sampled in a trial of the OX40 agonist ivuxolimab. The receptors were gathered from an adult with an advanced solid tumor such as melanoma, head and neck, liver or kidney cancer.

The V call is TRBV6-5, the J call TRBJ2-4, with TRBD2 identical over 7 bases. Trimming at V came to 8 bases and at J to 3 bases, leaving 4 bases not matched to a gene. Looked up from germline, CDR1 is MNHEY and CDR2 is SVGAGI. This CDR3 is 13 amino acids long. This CDR3 is CASGGVNKNIQYF. The CDR3 DNA reads TGTGCCAGCGGGGGGGTGAACAAAAACATTCAGTACTTC.

The chain joins TRBV6-6 to TRBJ1-5; D is undetermined. This CDR3 is 13 amino acids long. Between the trimmed V and J ends, which lost 6 bases and 0 bases, there was a span of 6 bases. Germline V gene lookup returns CDR1 MNHNY and CDR2 SVGAGI (reference sequence). CDR3: CASRQFSNQPQHF. DNA for the CDR3: TGTGCCAGCAGACAATTTAGCAATCAGCCCCAGCATTTT.

In its sample, this clone was seen a few times. J is TRBJ1-2 and V is TRBV5-6, with 9 bases identical to TRBD1. CDR1 and CDR2 (germline): SGHDT, YYEEEE. J was trimmed by 7 bases and V by 5 bases; bases with no gene match: 12. The CDR3 totals 15 residues. The CDR3 region is CASRRYGQGTSGYTF. CDR3 DNA sequence: TGTGCCAGCAGGAGATACGGACAGGGGACGAGTGGCTACACCTTC. Full variable domain (remainder filled in from reference TRBV5-6 and TRBJ1-2): DAGVTQSPTHLIKTRGQQVTLRCSPKSGHDTVSWYQQALGQGPQFIFQYYEEEERQRGNFPDRFSGHQFPNYSSELNVNALLLGDSALYLCASRRYGQGTSGYTFGSGTRLTVV.

As DNA, the CDR3 is TGCGCCAGCAGCTATAGCGGGGGGCGAGATACGCAGTATTTT. This codes for CASSYSGGRDTQYF. This chain connects TRBV5-1 to TRBJ2-3, with 10 bases lining up with TRBD2. This CDR3 has 14 residues. J was trimmed by 5 bases and V by 3 bases; bases with no gene match: 3. Per the germline V gene, CDR1 is SGHRS and CDR2 is YFSETQ. The entire variable domain, with the rest obtained from reference TRBV5-1 and TRBJ2-3, is as follows: KAGVTQTPRYLIKTRGQQVTLSCSPISGHRSVSWYQQTPGQGLQFLFEYFSETQRNKGNFPGRFSGRQFSNSRSEMNVSTLELGDSALYLCASSYSGGRDTQYFGPGTRLTVL.

This clone turned up a few times. This rearrangement joins TRBV7-9 to TRBJ1-2, with D uncertain. The CDR3 covers 12 residues. Germline assignment: CDR1 SEHNR and CDR2 FQNEAQ (reference sequence). The germline V and J ends were trimmed by 3 bases and 4 bases, with 6 bases remaining between them. The CDR3 sequence is CASSFVSYGYTF. DNA for the CDR3: TGTGCCAGCAGCTTCGTCAGCTATGGCTACACCTTC.

This clone was recorded a few times. The chain links TRBV5-1 to TRBJ2-7; possibly TRBD2 for D (6 bases). This CDR3 comprises 14 residues. CDR1 is SGHRS, CDR2 YFSETQ, per germline. The V end lost 6 bases, the J end lost 0 bases, and 13 bases lay between the germline ends. The CDR3 sequence: CASKTGVYSYEQYF. DNA for the CDR3: TGCGCCAGCAAAACGGGGGTCTACTCCTACGAGCAGTACTTC.

The chain couples TRBV19 to TRBJ1-1; D is unclear. Germline V gene sequence: CDR1 LNHDA, CDR2 SQIVND (reference sequence). V was shortened by 1 base and J by 1 base, with 13 bases between the two germline ends. The CDR3 spans 16 residues. The CDR3 DNA sequence: TGTGCCAGTAGTATAGGGACTCCCGGGCGGAACACTGAAGCTTTCTTT. It specifies CASSIGTPGRNTEAFF.

The V and J genes are TRBV10-3 and TRBJ2-5; D uncertain. Trimming left V 8 bases short and J 0 bases short, with 4 bases between. Germline V gene data show CDR1 as ENHRY and CDR2 as SYGVKD. CDR3 length: 11 residues. The CDR3 here is CAIRNQETQYF. In nucleotides, the CDR3 is TGTGCCATCCGGAACCAAGAGACCCAGTACTTC.

The chain employs TRBV5-1 and TRBJ2-2; the D is unclear. There are 15 residues in the CDR3. Trimming pared 2 bases from V and 1 base from J, leaving 9 bases between. Germline lookup yields CDR1 SGHRS and CDR2 YFSETQ. This CDR3 is CASSFLTENTGELFF. The CDR3 bases are TGCGCCAGCAGCTTCCTGACGGAGAACACCGGGGAGCTGTTTTTT.

The chain uses TRBV5-5 and TRBJ2-3; 10 bases map to TRBD2. The germline gives CDR1 SGHKS, CDR2 YYEKEE (reference sequence). The CDR3 extends over 19 amino acids. The trim removed 0 bases at V and 0 bases at J, leaving 10 bases unmatched. The CDR3 is CASSLEVAGGLSSTDTQYF. In DNA, the CDR3 is TGTGCCAGCAGCTTGGAAGTAGCGGGGGGCCTTTCTAGCACAGATACGCAGTATTTT. Combining the CDR3 with reference TRBV5-5 and TRBJ2-3 gives the whole variable domain DAGVTQSPTHLIKTRGQQVTLRCSPISGHKSVSWYQQVLGQGPQFIFQYYEKEERGRGNFPDRFSARQFPNYSSELNVNALLLGDSALYLCASSLEVAGGLSSTDTQYFGPGTRLTVL.

This chain uses TRBV19 with TRBJ1-5, with D maybe TRBD1 (5 bases). V was cut by 5 bases and J by 4 bases, with 15 bases left in between. Germline loops: CDR1 LNHDA, CDR2 SQIVND (reference sequence). This CDR3 spans 15 amino acids. CDR3 nucleotide sequence: TGTGCCAGTAGTCCCGGGGCCCAAAAGAATCAGCCCCAGCATTTT. This sequence encodes CASSPGAQKNQPQHF.

This chain joins TRBV2 and TRBJ2-3; the D gene is possibly TRBD1 (5 bases). Germline CDR1 and CDR2: SNHLY and FYNNEI. The CDR3 has 16 amino acids. The V and J ends lost 3 bases and 6 bases respectively, with 19 bases between them. For the CDR3, the DNA is TGTGCCAGCAGTGATGGGGCTATTCCTGTCACTGATACGCAGTATTTT. As protein: CASSDGAIPVTDTQYF.

The chain recombines TRBV2 with TRBJ1-5, with 10 nucleotides matching TRBD1. CDR1 and CDR2 from the germline V gene are SNHLY and FYNNEI. The CDR3 runs 15 residues. The J segment lost 1 base and the V segment lost 5 bases, leaving 2 bases of the junction unmatched. The CDR3 DNA is TGTGCCAGCAGTAAGGACAGGGGGAGCAATCAGCCCCAGCATTTT. It translates to CASSKDRGSNQPQHF.

The rearrangement uses TRBV18 and TRBJ2-7; TRBD2 matches at 11 bases. In germline, CDR1 is KGHSH, CDR2 LQKENI. V shed 4 bases and J 1 base; nucleotides not matched to a gene: 3. CDR3 length: 15 residues. The CDR3 region has the DNA TGTGCCAGCTCACAGACTAGCGGGGCATCCTACGAGCAGTACTTC. Protein sequence: CASSQTSGASYEQYF.

This clone was observed a few times. The chain links TRBV7-2 to TRBJ1-3; D call uncertain. The germline V gene encodes CDR1 SGHTA and CDR2 FQGNSA. With 0 bases removed from V and 4 bases from J, the gap between germline ends came to 4 bases. The CDR3 loop spans 13 amino acids. The CDR3 DNA follows: TGTGCCAGCAGCTTAGCTTTGGGAAACACCATATATTTT. Its translation: CASSLALGNTIYF. Looking up the rest from reference TRBV7-2 and TRBJ1-3 gives the full variable domain: GAGVSQSPSNKVTEKGKDVELRCDPISGHTALYWYRQSLGQGLEFLIYFQGNSAPDKSGLPSDRFSAERTGGSVSTLTIQRTQQEDSAVYLCASSLALGNTIYFGEGSWLTVV.

V usage is TRBV5-5 and J usage is TRBJ1-5; D unresolved. CDR3 size: 14 residues. The V and J ends lost 1 base and 7 bases respectively, with 12 bases between them. Germline V lookup: CDR1 SGHKS, CDR2 YYEKEE (reference sequence). The chain's CDR3 is CASSLFLEEQPQHF. The CDR3 DNA reads as TGTGCCAGCAGCTTGTTCCTTGAGGAGCAGCCCCAGCATTTT.

This clone was recorded only once. The chain joins TRBV5-1 to TRBJ2-1, with D uncertain. V was shortened by 3 bases and J by 0 bases, with 10 bases between the two germline ends. Germline assignment: CDR1 SGHRS and CDR2 YFSETQ. The length of the CDR3 is 15 residues. DNA of the CDR3: TGCGCCAGCAGCTCTATAACGAGCTCCTACAATGAGCAGTTCTTC. This translates into CASSSITSSYNEQFF.

To note about this clone: The sample contains more than one DNA sequence encoding this CDR3. The chain has TRBV5-1 and TRBJ1-6, with D unresolved. The germline gives CDR1 SGHRS, CDR2 YFSETQ. V lost 0 bases and J 8 bases, leaving 6 bases between the germline ends. This CDR3 has 13 amino acids. CDR3 in amino acids: CASSLGRDSPLHF. For the CDR3, the DNA is TGCGCCAGCAGCTTGGGGCGGGATTCACCCCTCCACTTT.

The chain uses TRBV19 and TRBJ2-3; 10 nucleotides agree with TRBD2. The V segment lost 7 bases and the J segment 5 bases; nucleotides outside the gene matches: 15. CDR1 and CDR2 (germline): LNHDA, SQIVND (reference sequence). This CDR3 spans 17 amino acids. The CDR3 sequence is CASTLSGPSGGRDTQYF. CDR3 DNA: TGTGCCAGTACTCTCTCCGGCCCTAGCGGGGGCAGAGATACGCAGTATTTT.

This chain uses TRBV19 with TRBJ1-5; D is possibly TRBD1 (5 bases). Germline V gene data show CDR1 as LNHDA and CDR2 as SQIVND (reference sequence). The CDR3 is 14 amino acids. Between the trimmed V and J ends, which lost 5 bases and 6 bases, there was a span of 14 bases. The CDR3: CASSGTGGGQPQHF. The CDR3 DNA sequence: TGTGCCAGTAGTGGAACAGGTGGAGGTCAGCCCCAGCATTTT.

This clone is a singleton in its sample. V and J are TRBV7-9 and TRBJ2-5; D unresolved. CDR3 size: 12 residues. Between the trimmed V and J ends, which lost 4 bases and 5 bases, there was a span of 8 bases. Germline V gives CDR1 SEHNR, CDR2 FQNEAQ (reference sequence). The CDR3 is CASSSYQETQYF. Written as DNA, the CDR3 is TGTGCCAGCAGCTCGTATCAGGAGACCCAGTACTTC.

V usage is TRBV18 and J usage is TRBJ2-5; the match to TRBD1 covers 8 bases. Unmatched junction bases numbered 5, after V lost 6 bases and J lost 2 bases. Germline V CDR1 and CDR2: KGHSH, LQKENI. The CDR3 sequence is 14 residues long. The CDR3 protein is CASSNNRGQETQYF. The CDR3 nucleotides read TGTGCCAGCTCGAACAACAGGGGGCAAGAGACCCAGTACTTC.

This chain uses TRBV2 with TRBJ1-5; D may be TRBD1 (6 bases). The CDR3 sequence is 16 residues long. The V gene lost 4 bases and the J gene lost 5 bases, with 18 bases spanning the gap. Germline CDR1 and CDR2: SNHLY and FYNNEI. CDR3 residues: CASSARTASPDQPQHF. The DNA of the CDR3 is TGTGCCAGCAGTGCTCGGACAGCCTCCCCGGATCAGCCCCAGCATTTT.

J is TRBJ2-7 and V is TRBV18; the D gene is possibly TRBD1 (6 bases). The germline CDR1 and CDR2 sequences are KGHSH and LQKENI. V lost 1 base and J 5 bases, leaving 6 bases between the germline ends. The CDR3 loop spans 12 amino acids. In nucleotides, the CDR3 is TGTGCCAGCTCACCACGGGACAACGAGCAGTACTTC. Translation gives CASSPRDNEQYF.